The text below deals with one TCR beta chain. Its matching antigen is unknown. The entry originates in a study of T cell repertoires in cytomegalovirus infection. Across the whole study: CMV infection plus the matching HLA type was flagged by public TCR beta signatures. Study-level findings and limits: Dominating the ex vivo response were TCR beta clonotypes that were CMV-specific and HLA-C-restricted. Pooled public TCR beta family frequency picked out CMV carriers with the relevant HLA.

TCRdb processed the reads anew with MiXCR; each CDR3 protein has one entry. The sample gives hundreds of thousands of distinct CDR3 sequences, around 11% of which show up once; more than 8.5% is in the top ten. This CDR3 is built from 15 residues. The V end was cut by 3 bases, the J end by 1 base, with 13 bases between. Looked up from germline, CDR1 is DFQATT and CDR2 is SNEGSKA (reference sequence). The chain combines TRBV20-1 with TRBJ1-5, with D unresolved. Input material: PBMCs. This TCR came from a human donor in good health (CMV status not recorded). Some clones in this sample may be carry-over from other donors' samples. The CDR3 nucleotides are TGCAGTGCTAGTAGGAGGGCGGGGAGCAATCAGCCCCAGCATTTT. This gives the protein CSASRRAGSNQPQHF.